The 28 T cell receptor beta chains given below trace back to one sample, sequenced in a study of T cell responses to AZD1222 COVID-19 vaccine. Assay: immunoSEQ multiplex PCR; the TCRdb copy retains only in-frame clones and omits some. The sample gives around 140,000 clones, around nine tenths of which show up once; around 1.8% is in the top ten. The sequencing used peripheral blood, collected on day 0 of AZD1222 vaccination. These receptors originate from an adult in good health.

This chain links TRBV27 with TRBJ2-7; TRBD1 is a possible D gene (5 bases). Germline V gene sequence: CDR1 MNHEY, CDR2 SMNVEV (reference sequence). The V gene lost 7 bases and the J gene lost 4 bases, with 14 bases spanning the gap. The CDR3 covers 13 residues. CDR3 region: CASTPRGGYEQYF. CDR3 bases: TGTGCCAGCACCCCAAGGGGTGGTTACGAGCAGTACTTC.

The genes are TRBV28 and TRBJ2-1, with 9 bases fitting TRBD2. Germline lookup yields CDR1 MDHEN and CDR2 SYDVKM. The trim removed 6 bases at V and 9 bases at J, leaving 9 bases unmatched. The length of the CDR3 is 14 residues. This chain's CDR3 is CASSVSGRTTEQFF. CDR3 DNA: TGTGCCAGCAGCGTCAGCGGGAGGACGACTGAGCAGTTCTTC.

The V and J genes are TRBV9 and TRBJ2-3; no definite D call. The CDR3 has 13 amino acids. The germline V gene encodes CDR1 SGDLS and CDR2 YYNGEE. V gave up 4 bases and J gave up 3 bases, with 9 bases separating them. CDR3 nucleotides: TGTGCCAGCAGCCCACGCCAGACAGATACGCAGTATTTT. Its translation: CASSPRQTDTQYF.

The chain has TRBV18 and TRBJ2-1; a possible D gene is TRBD2 (6 bases). Per the germline V gene, CDR1 is KGHSH and CDR2 is LQKENI. Trimming cost V 4 bases and J 4 bases, with 11 bases left between them. CDR3 length: 14 amino acids. The CDR3 nucleotides are TGTGCCAGCTCACGGGGGGTTTATTACAATGAGCAGTTCTTC. Translating it yields CASSRGVYYNEQFF. Full variable domain (remainder filled in from reference TRBV18 and TRBJ2-1): NAGVMQNPRHLVRRRGQEARLRCSPMKGHSHVYWYRQLPEEGLKFMVYLQKENIIDESGMPKERFSAEFPKEGPSILRIQQVVRGDSAAYFCASSRGVYYNEQFFGPGTRLTVL.

V is TRBV6-1 and J is TRBJ2-3, with D perhaps TRBD1 (6 bases). Germline V CDR1 and CDR2: MNHNS, SASEGT. V was clipped by 1 base and J by 2 bases, with 13 bases between them. This CDR3 region has 16 residues. The CDR3 is CASSEDQGLPTDTQYF. In DNA, the CDR3 is TGTGCCAGCAGTGAAGATCAGGGGCTTCCCACAGATACGCAGTATTTT.

The V gene is TRBV15, the J gene TRBJ1-5; no definite D call. The germline V gene encodes CDR1 LNHNV and CDR2 YYDKDF (reference sequence). The CDR3 loop spans 14 amino acids. Deletions cut 1 base from V and 6 bases from J, with 10 bases between. CDR3 loop: CATSRVFGFQPQHF. CDR3 coding DNA: TGTGCCACCAGCAGAGTATTCGGGTTTCAGCCCCAGCATTTT.

The CDR3 here is CASSYFSPGQGSGYTF. The CDR3 nucleotides are TGTGCCAGCAGTTACTTTAGCCCGGGACAGGGGAGCGGCTACACCTTC. The rearrangement links TRBV6-5 to TRBJ1-2, with 10 bases aligning to TRBD1. The CDR3 length is 16 residues. V shed 1 base, J shed 8 bases, and the junction held 10 bases outside the gene matches. CDR1 and CDR2 (germline): MNHEY, SVGAGI.

The J gene is TRBJ2-6, the V gene TRBV6-2 or TRBV6-3, with 8 bases matching TRBD1. V lost 2 bases, J lost 4 bases, and 10 bases stayed unmatched. This CDR3 is built from 18 residues. Germline V gene data show CDR1 as MNHEY and CDR2 as SVGEGT. The CDR3 loop is CASSYVVDRAAGANVLTF. The CDR3 region has the DNA TGTGCCAGCAGTTACGTAGTGGACAGGGCGGCGGGGGCCAACGTCCTGACTTTC.

The chain joins TRBV6-5 to TRBJ2-7, with 10 bases fitting TRBD2. This CDR3 has 15 amino acids. Germline V gene lookup returns CDR1 MNHEY and CDR2 SVGAGI. The J segment lost 0 bases and the V segment lost 6 bases, leaving 5 bases of the junction unmatched. The CDR3 coding sequence is TGTGCCAGCAGGACTAGCGGGCTCAGCTCCTACGAGCAGTACTTC. Its translation: CASRTSGLSSYEQYF.

The V and J genes are TRBV28 and TRBJ1-1; TRBD1 matches 7 bases. The CDR3 loop spans 15 amino acids. V gave up 7 bases and J gave up 3 bases; unmatched junction bases: 11. Germline V gene sequence: CDR1 MDHEN, CDR2 SYDVKM. CDR3 sequence (DNA): TGTGCCAGCACTTTGGAAGTCGACAGGGACACTGAAGCTTTCTTT. It encodes CASTLEVDRDTEAFF.

The CDR3 sequence: CASSDWGRGARTQETQYF. The DNA of the CDR3 is TGTGCCAGCAGTGATTGGGGGAGGGGGGCCAGGACGCAAGAGACCCAGTACTTC. This chain uses TRBV6-1 with TRBJ2-5, with D tentatively TRBD2 (7 bases). V was pared by 3 bases and J by 2 bases, with 22 bases between. The CDR3 has 18 residues. CDR1 MNHNS and CDR2 SASEGT come from the germline V gene.

V is TRBV12-3 or TRBV12-4 and J is TRBJ1-6; D call uncertain. Trimming removed 0 bases at V and 11 bases at J, with 5 bases between. The CDR3 contains 12 residues. CDR3 protein: CASSLAGTPLHF. CDR3 sequence (DNA): TGTGCCAGCAGTTTAGCTGGTACACCCCTCCACTTT.

The rearrangement joins TRBV9 to TRBJ1-6; no clear D gene. In germline, CDR1 is SGDLS, CDR2 YYNGEE. Trimming left V 0 bases short and J 10 bases short, with 8 bases between. The CDR3 is 13 residues long. In DNA, the CDR3 is TGTGCCAGCAGCGTAGAGCTGGGATCACCCCTCCACTTT. It is translated as CASSVELGSPLHF.

This chain links TRBV11-2 with TRBJ2-3; TRBD1 might be the D (6 bases). This CDR3 has 14 residues. The germline V and J ends were trimmed by 4 bases and 2 bases, with 10 bases remaining between them. Looked up from germline, CDR1 is SGHAT and CDR2 is FQNNGV. The DNA of the CDR3 is TGTGCCAGCAGCTCGGACAGAACCACAGATACGCAGTATTTT. As protein: CASSSDRTTDTQYF.

The chain is built from TRBV3-1 (or the pseudogene TRBV3-2) and TRBJ1-2; perhaps TRBD1 as D (5 bases). Looked up from germline, CDR1 is LGHDT and CDR2 is YNNKEL (reference sequence). The V and J ends lost 3 bases and 6 bases respectively, with 8 bases between them. This CDR3 spans 12 amino acids. The CDR3 nucleotides read TGTGCCAGCAGCCAGGGGGGGGATGGCTACACCTTC. This translates into CASSQGGDGYTF.

The chain uses TRBV3-1 (or the pseudogene TRBV3-2) and TRBJ2-5; D is undetermined. This CDR3 contains 14 residues. Per the germline V gene, CDR1 is LGHDT and CDR2 is YNNKEL (reference sequence). The V end lost 2 bases, the J end lost 1 base, and 8 bases lay between the germline ends. The DNA of the CDR3 is TGTGCCAGCAGCCAAAAACAGATCCAAGAGACCCAGTACTTC. Its translation is CASSQKQIQETQYF.

The genes are TRBV4-1 and TRBJ1-5; TRBD1 aligns across 7 bases. Germline V gene lookup returns CDR1 MGHRA and CDR2 YSYEKL. After removal of 3 bases from V and 2 bases from J, the junction contained 7 bases not matched to a gene. The CDR3 has 16 residues. Written as DNA, the CDR3 is TGCGCCAGCAGCCATCCCCTACAGGGGCGCAATCAGCCCCAGCATTTT. Amino acids: CASSHPLQGRNQPQHF.

This chain joins TRBV10-3 and TRBJ1-6, with D possibly matching TRBD1 (6 bases). CDR3 length: 11 residues. Germline V gene sequence: CDR1 ENHRY, CDR2 SYGVKD. The ends were cut back, 8 bases at V and 10 bases at J, with 9 bases in the middle. The CDR3 bases are TGTGCCATCGGACAGAACTCACCCCTCCACTTT. Protein product: CAIGQNSPLHF.

This chain joins TRBV2 and TRBJ1-1, with D uncertain. Germline V gives CDR1 SNHLY, CDR2 FYNNEI. The CDR3 sequence is 17 residues long. V was cut by 6 bases and J by 0 bases, with 20 bases left in between. The CDR3 spells CASRSRSGLRMNTEAFF. The CDR3 coding sequence is TGTGCCAGCAGGTCCCGAAGCGGGTTGCGTATGAACACTGAAGCTTTCTTT.

CDR3 protein: CASSLAGEVSNQPQHF. DNA of the CDR3: TGTGCCAGCAGCTTGGCTGGGGAGGTTAGCAATCAGCCCCAGCATTTT. V gene TRBV5-6 combines with J gene TRBJ1-5; the D is unclear. Trimming took 0 bases from V and 0 from J, leaving 10 bases between them. Germline-derived CDR1 and CDR2 are SGHDT and YYEEEE. This CDR3 has 16 amino acids.

This clone was recorded once. The chain employs TRBV28 and TRBJ1-4; 10 nucleotides line up with TRBD1. CDR3 length equals 15 residues. In germline, CDR1 is MDHEN, CDR2 SYDVKM. With 5 bases clipped from V and 10 bases from J, the junction kept 10 bases outside the gene matches. The CDR3 sequence is CASSLPTGGRVKLFF. Here the CDR3 DNA reads TGTGCCAGCAGTCTACCGACAGGGGGCCGAGTAAAACTGTTTTTT.

The V call is TRBV28, the J call TRBJ1-5, with D unresolved. V was pared by 5 bases and J by 2 bases, with 10 bases between. Germline V gene lookup returns CDR1 MDHEN and CDR2 SYDVKM. CDR3 size: 14 residues. The CDR3 loop is CASSRVRGNQPQHF. The CDR3 region has the DNA TGTGCCAGCAGTAGGGTGAGGGGCAATCAGCCCCAGCATTTT. The full variable domain, rest sourced from reference TRBV28 and TRBJ1-5, is DVKVTQSSRYLVKRTGEKVFLECVQDMDHENMFWYRQDPGLGLRLIYFSYDVKMKEKGDIPEGYSVSREKKERFSLILESASTNQTSMYLCASSRVRGNQPQHFGDGTRLSIL.

The chain has TRBV6-5 and TRBJ2-3; no clear D gene. V was pared by 1 base and J by 3 bases, with 5 bases between. This CDR3 is 13 amino acids long. Germline assignment: CDR1 MNHEY and CDR2 SVGAGI. For the CDR3, the DNA is TGTGCCAGCAGTTACTACAGTACAGATACGCAGTATTTT. Its translation is CASSYYSTDTQYF.

The rearrangement links TRBV4-1 to TRBJ1-1, with 8 bases matching TRBD1. Germline assignment: CDR1 MGHRA and CDR2 YSYEKL. CDR3 size: 14 residues. The ends lost 1 base at V and 8 bases at J; junction bases unmatched: 6. The CDR3 region is CASSQVSTGAEAFF. In nucleotides, the CDR3 is TGCGCCAGCAGCCAAGTGTCGACAGGGGCGGAAGCTTTCTTT.

This chain uses TRBV5-6 with TRBJ1-2, with D unclear. Trimming took 0 bases from V and 3 from J, leaving 15 bases between them. The CDR3 is 16 residues long. Germline V gene data show CDR1 as SGHDT and CDR2 as YYEEEE. Written as DNA, the CDR3 is TGTGCCAGCAGCTTGGATCTCGCCCCCGAGTACTATGGCTACACCTTC. This gives the protein CASSLDLAPEYYGYTF.

V gene TRBV7-8 combines with J gene TRBJ2-1; TRBD2 matches 10 bases. The junction had 3 bases not matched to a gene; V was cut back by 3 bases and J by 4 bases. The CDR3 is made up of 15 amino acids. CDR1 SGHVS and CDR2 FQNEAQ come from the germline V gene. The DNA for the CDR3 is TGTGCCAGCAGCTTTAGCGGGAGGTGGTACAATGAGCAGTTCTTC. Its translation: CASSFSGRWYNEQFF.

The chain employs TRBV5-4 and TRBJ1-1; D ambiguous. Trimming shortened V by 0 bases and J by 2 bases, and 8 bases separated the two germline ends. This CDR3 spans 14 amino acids. Germline V gene data show CDR1 as SGHNT and CDR2 as YYREEE (reference sequence). This CDR3 reads CASSLGRRNTEAFF. CDR3 bases: TGTGCCAGCAGCTTGGGACGGAGAAACACTGAAGCTTTCTTT. The full variable domain, its missing parts supplied by reference TRBV5-4 and TRBJ1-1, is ETGVTQSPTHLIKTRGQQVTLRCSSQSGHNTVSWYQQALGQGPQFIFQYYREEENGRGNFPPRFSGLQFPNYSSELNVNALELDDSALYLCASSLGRRNTEAFFGQGTRLTVV.

This chain links TRBV2 with TRBJ2-1, with D perhaps being TRBD1 or TRBD2 (5 bases each). The length of the CDR3 is 15 residues. Germline-derived CDR1 and CDR2 are SNHLY and FYNNEI. V gave up 8 bases and J gave up 9 bases, with 23 bases separating them. CDR3: CASRRGVDGSAEQFF. The CDR3 nucleotides read TGTGCCAGCCGAAGGGGAGTGGATGGTTCGGCTGAGCAGTTCTTC.